This TCR beta chain was recorded in a study of T-cell memory formation after mild COVID-19. Study observations and caveats: CD4+ bias marked clones expanding day 15 to 37, unlike balanced contracting clones. Confirmation of SARS-CoV-2 specificity was lacking for second-wave clones peaking day 37. For contracting clones, CD4+ ones sat mainly in CM and EM, CD8+ in EMRA.

TCR alpha and TCR beta cDNA libraries with sample barcodes and UMIs came from 5'RACE using constant-segment primers. TCRdb fed the 5' RACE reads into MiXCR, producing one record per CDR3 protein. The sample consists of approximately 51,000 distinct CDR3 sequences, approximately 9% of them appearing once. Germline CDR1 and CDR2: KGHSH and LQKENI. V shed 6 bases and J shed 2 bases, with 11 bases lying between them. The CDR3 totals 15 residues. Worth noting for this clonotype: Its antigen is still unknown.

The chain has TRBV18 and TRBJ2-6; D ambiguous. This TCR derives from an adult woman who had mild COVID-19 (a few samples of this study predate the infection). Cell type and time point are not known. Sequenced input: PBMCs or a T cell subset sorted from them (not recorded which). The CDR3 region has the DNA TGTGCCAGCTCCCGCGCCCAGGCTGGGGCCAACGTCCTGACTTTC. Amino acid sequence: CASSRAQAGANVLTF. The complete variable domain, with remaining parts taken from reference TRBV18 and TRBJ2-6, reads NAGVMQNPRHLVRRRGQEARLRCSPMKGHSHVYWYRQLPEEGLKFMVYLQKENIIDESGMPKERFSAEFPKEGPSILRIQQVVRGDSAAYFCASSRAQAGANVLTFGAGSRLTVL.